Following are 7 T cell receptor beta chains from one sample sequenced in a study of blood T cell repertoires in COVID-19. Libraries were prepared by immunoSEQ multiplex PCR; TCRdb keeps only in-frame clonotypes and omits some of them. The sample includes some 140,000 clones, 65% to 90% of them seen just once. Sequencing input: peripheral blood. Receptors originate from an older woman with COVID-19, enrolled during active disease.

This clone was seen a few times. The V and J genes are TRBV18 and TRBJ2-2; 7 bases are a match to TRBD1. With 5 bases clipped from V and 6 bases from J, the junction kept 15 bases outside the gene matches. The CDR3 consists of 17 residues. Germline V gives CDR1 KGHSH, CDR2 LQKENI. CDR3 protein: CASSSESGTATAGELFF. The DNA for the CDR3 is TGTGCCAGCTCATCAGAATCCGGGACAGCTACGGCCGGGGAGCTGTTTTTT. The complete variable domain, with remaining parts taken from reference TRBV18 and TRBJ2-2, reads NAGVMQNPRHLVRRRGQEARLRCSPMKGHSHVYWYRQLPEEGLKFMVYLQKENIIDESGMPKERFSAEFPKEGPSILRIQQVVRGDSAAYFCASSSESGTATAGELFFGEGSRLTVL.

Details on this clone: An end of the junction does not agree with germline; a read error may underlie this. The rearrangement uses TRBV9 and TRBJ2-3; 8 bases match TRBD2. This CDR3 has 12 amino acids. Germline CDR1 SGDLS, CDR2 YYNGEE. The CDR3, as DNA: TGTGCCGGCAGCGGACTAGCTATAACGCAGTATTTT. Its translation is CAGSGLAITQYF.

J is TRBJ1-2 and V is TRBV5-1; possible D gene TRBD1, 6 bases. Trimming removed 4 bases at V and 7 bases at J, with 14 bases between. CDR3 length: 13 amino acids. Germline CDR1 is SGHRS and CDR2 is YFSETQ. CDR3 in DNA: TGCGCCAGCAGCGCTGCAGGGGTTCCTGGCTACACCTTC. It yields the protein CASSAAGVPGYTF.

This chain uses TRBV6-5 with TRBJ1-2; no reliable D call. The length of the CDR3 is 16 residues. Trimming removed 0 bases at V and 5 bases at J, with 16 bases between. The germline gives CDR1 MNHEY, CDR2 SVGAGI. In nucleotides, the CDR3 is TGTGCCAGCAGTTACTCGAGGCTTGGAGTCTGGTATGGCTACACCTTC. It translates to CASSYSRLGVWYGYTF.

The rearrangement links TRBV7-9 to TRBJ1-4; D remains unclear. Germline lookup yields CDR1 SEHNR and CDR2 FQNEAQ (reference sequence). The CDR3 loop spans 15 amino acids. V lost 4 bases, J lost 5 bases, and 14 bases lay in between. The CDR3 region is CASSSRTNENEKLFF. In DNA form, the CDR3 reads TGTGCCAGCAGCTCCAGGACTAATGAGAATGAAAAACTGTTTTTT.

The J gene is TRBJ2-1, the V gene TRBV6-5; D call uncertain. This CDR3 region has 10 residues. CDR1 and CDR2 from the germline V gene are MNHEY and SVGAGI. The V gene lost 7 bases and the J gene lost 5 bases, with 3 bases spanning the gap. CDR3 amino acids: CASKHNEQFF. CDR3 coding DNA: TGTGCCAGCAAGCACAATGAGCAGTTCTTC.

The CDR3 spells CASSMWSTGDYGYTF. CDR3 DNA: TGTGCCAGTAGTATGTGGAGCACGGGGGACTATGGCTACACCTTC. The chain uses TRBV19 and TRBJ1-2, with D possibly being TRBD1 (5 bases). V lost 3 bases to trimming and J lost 3 bases, with 14 bases between them. Germline CDR1 LNHDA, CDR2 SQIVND (reference sequence). CDR3 length equals 15 residues.